This T cell receptor beta chain was recovered during a study of T-cell memory formation after mild COVID-19. MiXCR was run by TCRdb on the 5' RACE reads, yielding one entry per CDR3 protein. The sample lists approximately 98,000 distinct CDR3 sequences, over 15% occurring once. This TCR derives from a man aged 18 to 30 who had mild COVID-19 (a few samples of this study predate the infection). Cell type and time point are not known. Sequencing input: PBMCs or a T cell subset sorted from them (not recorded which).

CDR3: CASSLGRERYGYTF. The DNA of the CDR3 is TGTGCCAGCAGCTTAGGCAGGGAACGTTATGGCTACACCTTC. V and J are TRBV7-2 and TRBJ1-2, with a weak D call TRBD1 (5 bases). Germline assignment: CDR1 SGHTA and CDR2 FQGNSA. The ends were cut back, 1 base at V and 5 bases at J, with 11 bases in the middle. This CDR3 spans 14 amino acids. The whole variable domain, remainder taken from reference TRBV7-2 and TRBJ1-2, is GAGVSQSPSNKVTEKGKDVELRCDPISGHTALYWYRQSLGQGLEFLIYFQGNSAPDKSGLPSDRFSAERTGGSVSTLTIQRTQQEDSAVYLCASSLGRERYGYTFGSGTRLTVV.